This TCR beta chain was sequenced in a study of identical twins. The study's findings and limits: Low generation probability was overrepresented in out-of-frame alpha sequences shared by twins.

A universal primer site came from template switching; cDNA carried unique molecular identifiers. TCRdb independently ran MiXCR on the 5' RACE reads; one entry per CDR3 protein. The profile shows fewer than 650,000 distinct CDR3 sequences, nearly 10% of them singletons. This clonotype was detected only a few times. As yet, its antigen is unknown. CDR3 length: 12 amino acids. The V end lost 10 bases, the J end lost 6 bases, and 12 bases lay between the germline ends. This sample was also put to use in a study of yellow fever vaccine responses in identical twins.

The TCR originated in a woman between 18 and 29 years old in good health. The source material was PBMCs. The V and J genes are TRBV12-3 or TRBV12-4 and TRBJ2-2; D gene uncertain. CDR3 in DNA: TGTGCCACCTCGTATAGAGCCGGGGAGCTGTTTTTT. Protein sequence: CATSYRAGELFF.